Presented here are 2 T cell receptor beta chains from one specimen sequenced in a study of patients and donors after allogeneic stem cell transplantation. TCRdb recomputed calls from the RT-PCR reads with MiXCR, one row per CDR3 protein. In the table there are just over 55,000 distinct CDR3 sequences, roughly 14% of which are singletons. The sample consisted of blood, either unsorted or a sorted T cell fraction (not recorded which). Every receptor here comes from a human donor who was either an allogeneic HSCT recipient or a stem cell or donor lymphocyte infusion donor (not recorded which). It is not recorded whose cells these are; they may come from a transplant donor.

This clonotype was found many times. The chain has TRBV18 and TRBJ1-1; D perhaps matches TRBD1 (6 bases). V lost 3 bases to trimming and J lost 10 bases, with 15 bases between them. CDR1 KGHSH and CDR2 LQKENI come from the germline V gene. CDR3 length: 13 amino acids. The CDR3, as DNA: TGTGCCAGCTCACCCCTTTGGGGGGCGGGAGCTTTCTTT. Residues: CASSPLWGAGAFF.

The DNA of the CDR3 is TGTGCCAGCAGTTACTCGGCAGGGCGGGCAACTAATGAAAAACTGTTTTTT. Translating gives CASSYSAGRATNEKLFF. The rearrangement uses TRBV6-6 and TRBJ1-4; weak D call: TRBD1 (5 bases). Trimming stripped 0 bases from V and 0 bases from J, with 11 bases between. The CDR3 is 17 amino acids. Germline assignment: CDR1 MNHNY and CDR2 SVGAGI (reference sequence).